These 26 T cell receptor beta chains were all obtained from the same sample, sequenced in a study of cytomegalovirus exposure and HLA in healthy donors. 13 Jbeta primers and 60 Vbeta primers were used for the PCR. This table comes from immunoSEQ multiplex PCR, and its TCRdb copy is limited to in-frame clones, with some not included. The sample holds 120,000 to 150,000 clones, 82% seen once. Sequencing was performed on PBMCs. The receptors shown here come from a man aged 18-30 years in good health and CMV-seropositive.

The chain combines TRBV4-1 with TRBJ2-5, with 7 bases matching TRBD1. The tail of the sequence fits TRBJ2-7 better, so the J call may be wrong. Germline CDR1 MGHRA, CDR2 YSYEKL. There are 14 residues in the CDR3. The CDR3 bases are TGCGCCAGCAGCCCAGCCGGGACAGCCTACGAGCAGTACTTC. It translates to CASSPAGTAYEQYF.

The chain joins TRBV5-4 to TRBJ1-5, with D maybe TRBD1 (5 bases). CDR1 and CDR2 (germline): SGHNT, YYREEE (reference sequence). Trimming took off 7 bases at V and 2 bases at J, with 13 bases between the two ends. This CDR3 region has 14 residues. The CDR3 sequence: CASPTRGGNQPQHF. CDR3 DNA sequence: TGTGCCAGCCCTACAAGGGGTGGCAATCAGCCCCAGCATTTT.

The V and J genes are TRBV6-1 and TRBJ1-4; possible D gene TRBD1, 6 bases. This CDR3 has 15 residues. Germline assignment: CDR1 MNHNS and CDR2 SASEGT. Trimming removed 1 base at V and 7 bases at J, with 13 bases between. The CDR3 loop is CASSEDQGLGEKLFF. In nucleotides, the CDR3 is TGTGCCAGCAGTGAAGATCAGGGGTTAGGTGAAAAACTGTTTTTT.

This sequence joins TRBV18 and TRBJ1-1; no clear D. The CDR3 is 13 residues long. Per germline, CDR1 KGHSH and CDR2 LQKENI. V was pared by 3 bases and J by 5 bases, with 10 bases between. CDR3 coding DNA: TGTGCCAGCTCACCGAGCGTGGCAACTGAAGCTTTCTTT. As protein: CASSPSVATEAFF.

The chain is built from TRBV5-8 and TRBJ2-1; 10 positions agree with TRBD1. V shed 2 bases and J 10 bases; nucleotides not matched to a gene: 3. In germline, CDR1 is SGHTS, CDR2 YDEGEE. The CDR3 runs to 13 residues. The CDR3 bases are TGTGCCAGCAGCTTTGGACAGGGGGTCGAGCAGTTCTTC. Translating gives CASSFGQGVEQFF. The variable domain in full, with the rest retrieved from reference TRBV5-8 and TRBJ2-1, is EAGVTQSPTHLIKTRGQQATLRCSPISGHTSVYWYQQALGLGLQFLLWYDEGEERNRGNFPPRFSGRQFPNYSSELNVNALELEDSALYLCASSFGQGVEQFFGPGTRLTVL.

This clone was counted between two and nine times. This chain connects TRBV28 to TRBJ2-7; 7 bases line up with TRBD2. CDR1 is MDHEN and CDR2 is SYDVKM in the germline V gene. V lost 5 bases, J lost 3 bases, and 10 bases stayed unmatched. This CDR3 comprises 15 residues. In nucleotides, the CDR3 is TGTGCCAGCAGTCCCTCCTCGGGGGGATACTACGAGCAGTACTTC. Amino acids: CASSPSSGGYYEQYF.

The rearrangement joins TRBV10-3 to TRBJ2-2, with D unresolved. V was clipped by 8 bases and J by 2 bases, with 12 bases between them. The CDR3 is made up of 14 amino acids. Germline V gene sequence: CDR1 ENHRY, CDR2 SYGVKD. The CDR3 nucleotides are TGTGCCATCGCTGTACAGCAAAACACCGGGGAGCTGTTTTTT. Translating it yields CAIAVQQNTGELFF.

The gene calls are TRBV28 and TRBJ2-7, with TRBD1 matching over 8 bases. The CDR3 spans 15 residues. Trimming took 7 bases from V and 0 from J; bases not matched to a gene: 8. Per germline, CDR1 MDHEN and CDR2 SYDVKM. The CDR3 region has the DNA TGTGCCAGCACCGGGACAGGTTTAAGCTCCTACGAGCAGTACTTC. Its translation is CASTGTGLSSYEQYF.

This chain links TRBV18 with TRBJ2-7; TRBD2 matches at 10 bases. Losses at the gene ends were 0 bases for V and 5 bases for J; bases not matched to a gene: 7. The CDR3 length is 16 residues. Germline-derived CDR1 and CDR2 are KGHSH and LQKENI. The CDR3 spells CASSPPRAGGPNEQYF. For the CDR3, the DNA is TGTGCCAGCTCACCACCCCGAGCGGGAGGGCCAAACGAGCAGTACTTC.

The chain employs TRBV2 and TRBJ2-1; 15 bases line up with TRBD2. V lost 6 bases and J lost 8; bases outside the gene matches: 5. Germline V gives CDR1 SNHLY, CDR2 FYNNEI. The CDR3 has 15 residues. This chain's CDR3 is CASSHGLAGGDEQFF. In DNA, the CDR3 is TGTGCCAGCAGCCACGGACTAGCGGGAGGGGATGAGCAGTTCTTC.

The rearrangement joins TRBV7-9 to TRBJ2-2; D is uncertain. There are 16 residues in the CDR3. CDR1 and CDR2 (germline): SEHNR, FQNEAQ (reference sequence). V lost 2 bases and J 5 bases, leaving 15 bases between the germline ends. The DNA for the CDR3 is TGTGCCAGCAGCTTAAGTCAGGTTAGAGATACCGGGGAGCTGTTTTTT. This sequence encodes CASSLSQVRDTGELFF.

The genes are TRBV9 and TRBJ2-7, with TRBD1 matching 8 bases. The CDR3 is 14 amino acids. Germline lookup yields CDR1 SGDLS and CDR2 YYNGEE. J gave up 5 bases and V 2 bases, and 6 bases lay outside the gene matches. The CDR3 bases are TGTGCCAGCAGCGTCCGGGACAGGCTCAACGAGCAGTACTTC. Protein: CASSVRDRLNEQYF. Variable domain in full (rest from reference TRBV9 and TRBJ2-7): DSGVTQTPKHLITATGQRVTLRCSPRSGDLSVYWYQQSLDQGLQFLIQYYNGEERAKGNILERFSAQQFPDLHSELNLSSLELGDSALYFCASSVRDRLNEQYFGPGTRLTVT.

The gene calls are TRBV5-1 and TRBJ2-7; D unclear. CDR1 is SGHRS and CDR2 is YFSETQ in the germline V gene. The CDR3 sequence is 15 residues long. Trimming stripped 0 bases from V and 0 bases from J, with 10 bases between. CDR3 sequence: CASSLDLSSSYEQYF. CDR3 coding DNA: TGCGCCAGCAGCTTGGATCTTAGCTCCTCCTACGAGCAGTACTTC.

The DNA for the CDR3 is TGTGCCAGCAGCTTATCGCAGGCCGCCACTAGCTATGGCTACACCTTC. Its translation: CASSLSQAATSYGYTF. V and J are TRBV7-8 and TRBJ1-2; no clear D. V was shortened by 2 bases and J by 4 bases, with 17 bases between the two germline ends. Germline V gene data show CDR1 as SGHVS and CDR2 as FQNEAQ. The CDR3 is 16 amino acids.

The chain carries TRBV28 and TRBJ1-6; 9 bases agree with TRBD1. Trimming at V came to 6 bases and at J to 10 bases, leaving 7 bases not matched to a gene. Germline CDR1 is MDHEN and CDR2 is SYDVKM. CDR3 length equals 14 residues. The DNA of the CDR3 is TGTGCCAGCAGCAACGGACAGGGGTCCTCACCCCTCCACTTT. Translated: CASSNGQGSSPLHF.

V and J are TRBV27 and TRBJ1-1; unclear D gene. From germline, CDR1 is MNHEY and CDR2 SMNVEV (reference sequence). The CDR3 covers 14 residues. The germline V and J ends were trimmed by 5 bases and 3 bases, with 13 bases remaining between them. The CDR3, as DNA: TGTGCCAGCAGTCGAGGGAGTCGGGACACTGAAGCTTTCTTT. Amino acids: CASSRGSRDTEAFF.

The chain recombines TRBV7-9 with TRBJ2-5, with D uncertain. This CDR3 has 13 amino acids. Germline V CDR1 and CDR2: SEHNR, FQNEAQ (reference sequence). Deletions cut 5 bases from V and 1 base from J, with 8 bases between. CDR3 nucleotides: TGTGCCAGCAGCCAGAGGTCCCAAGAGACCCAGTACTTC. Protein sequence: CASSQRSQETQYF.

The gene calls are TRBV19 and TRBJ2-7, with 9 positions matching TRBD1. The CDR3 runs to 14 residues. J was trimmed by 6 bases and V by 5 bases; bases with no gene match: 8. In germline, CDR1 is LNHDA, CDR2 SQIVND (reference sequence). In nucleotides, the CDR3 is TGTGCCAGTAGTCCGGGACAGGGTGCTTTCGAGCAGTACTTC. Translating gives CASSPGQGAFEQYF.

The gene calls are TRBV28 and TRBJ2-7, with a tentative D call TRBD2 (5 bases). V lost 5 bases and J lost 0, with 11 bases in between. Germline V gives CDR1 MDHEN, CDR2 SYDVKM. This CDR3 is built from 14 residues. The CDR3 sequence: CASSPPGSSYEQYF. CDR3 bases: TGTGCCAGCAGTCCACCGGGGAGCTCCTACGAGCAGTACTTC.

The rearrangement uses TRBV6-1 and TRBJ1-2; 9 positions match TRBD1. The ends lost 2 bases at V and 7 bases at J; junction bases unmatched: 5. Germline CDR1 MNHNS, CDR2 SASEGT. The length of the CDR3 is 14 residues. CDR3 in amino acids: CASSEHRGLVGYTF. The CDR3 DNA reads TGTGCCAGCAGTGAACACAGGGGGCTCGTTGGCTACACCTTC.

The chain links TRBV11-2 to TRBJ2-7; D is possibly TRBD2 (7 bases). Germline loops: CDR1 SGHAT, CDR2 FQNNGV. This CDR3 has 15 residues. The ends were cut back, 1 base at V and 5 bases at J, with 15 bases in the middle. The DNA of the CDR3 is TGTGCCAGCAGCTTAGTCAGAGGGGGGGGACACGAGCAGTACTTC. This encodes CASSLVRGGGHEQYF.

The chain is built from TRBV5-1 and TRBJ1-1; D may be TRBD1 (6 bases). Germline CDR1 SGHRS, CDR2 YFSETQ. This CDR3 has 17 residues. Between the trimmed V and J ends, which lost 0 bases and 0 bases, there was a span of 15 bases. CDR3 nucleotides: TGCGCCAGCAGCTTGGAGAGGCCAGGGGAAATGAACACTGAAGCTTTCTTT. Amino acid sequence: CASSLERPGEMNTEAFF.

The chain links TRBV6-5 to TRBJ1-1, with D possibly TRBD1 on 5 matching bases. Germline loops: CDR1 MNHEY, CDR2 SVGAGI. V lost 5 bases and J 0 bases, leaving 10 bases between the germline ends. There are 14 residues in the CDR3. This CDR3 reads CASSAQVMNTEAFF. The CDR3, as DNA: TGTGCCAGCAGTGCACAGGTCATGAACACTGAAGCTTTCTTT.

This clone was counted once. V usage is TRBV7-8 and J usage is TRBJ2-5; a weak D match, TRBD1 (7 bases). This CDR3 is built from 14 residues. Between the trimmed V and J ends, which lost 1 base and 11 bases, there was a span of 17 bases. CDR1 and CDR2 from the germline V gene are SGHVS and FQNEAQ. CDR3 DNA sequence: TGTGCCAGCAGCTTAGAACAGGGGCCGGGGGAGCAGTACTTC. Its translation: CASSLEQGPGEQYF.

The J gene is TRBJ2-7, the V gene TRBV10-3; weak D call: TRBD1 (6 bases). CDR3 length: 13 amino acids. Germline V gene sequence: CDR1 ENHRY, CDR2 SYGVKD. The V and J ends lost 2 bases and 4 bases respectively, with 9 bases between them. CDR3: CAISEDRTYEQYF. The CDR3 nucleotides read TGTGCCATCAGTGAGGACAGGACGTACGAGCAGTACTTC.

The CDR3: CASSSPGGSRSNYGYTF. The DNA of the CDR3 is TGTGCCAGCAGCTCCCCGGGAGGGTCCCGTTCTAACTATGGCTACACCTTC. The genes are TRBV13 and TRBJ1-2; D not resolved. Germline V gene lookup returns CDR1 PRHDT and CDR2 FYEKMQ (reference sequence). V dropped 4 bases and J dropped 0 bases, with 18 bases sitting between them. The CDR3 sequence is 17 residues long.